This TCR beta chain was retrieved from a study of cytomegalovirus exposure and HLA in healthy donors. V dropped 2 bases and J dropped 7 bases, with 9 bases sitting between them. The CDR3 runs to 13 residues. Looked up from germline, CDR1 is SGHVS and CDR2 is FQNEAQ. Primers for the PCR totalled 60 Vbeta and 13 Jbeta. Under the authors' procedure: The count from a later analysis was tens of millions of unique TCR beta chains, 9 million to 12 million of them shared. The table came from immunoSEQ multiplex PCR; TCRdb's copy has only in-frame clones and leaves some out. V and J calls and clone size are those listed in that table; D and trimming were worked out from the DNA. The table shows roughly 120,000 clones, with approximately 83% occurring only once. Study-level findings and limits: A later look showed TCR association rates differing by HLA locus, highest for DRB1 and lowest for HLA-C. Follow-up analysis later connected one missense variant in DCLRE1C with trimming of TCR beta V- and J-genes. There were three CMV-associated chains whose specificity for CMV antigens was confirmed in vitro.

Concerning this clone: The antigen remains undetermined.

This TCR derives from a man aged 40-50 years in good health and CMV-seronegative. Sequenced material: PBMCs. The chain recombines TRBV7-8 with TRBJ1-5; D unclear. CDR3 loop: CASSLNHGQPQHF. The CDR3 bases are TGTGCCAGCAGCTTAAACCACGGGCAGCCCCAGCATTTT.